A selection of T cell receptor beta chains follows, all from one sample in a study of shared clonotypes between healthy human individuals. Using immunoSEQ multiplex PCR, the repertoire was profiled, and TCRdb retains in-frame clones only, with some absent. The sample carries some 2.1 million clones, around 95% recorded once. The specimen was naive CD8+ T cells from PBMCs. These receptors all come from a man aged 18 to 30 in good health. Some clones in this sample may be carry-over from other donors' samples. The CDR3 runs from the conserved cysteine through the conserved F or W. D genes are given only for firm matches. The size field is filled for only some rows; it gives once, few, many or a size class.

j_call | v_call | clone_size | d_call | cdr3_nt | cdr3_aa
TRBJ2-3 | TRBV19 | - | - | TGTGCCAGTAGTAATGGACCACCATGGTCAGATACGCAGTATTTT | CASSNGPPWSDTQYF
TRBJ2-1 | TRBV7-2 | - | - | TGTGCCAGCGGCGTAGGACTGTTATACAATGAGCAGTTCTTC | CASGVGLLYNEQFF
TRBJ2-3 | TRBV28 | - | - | TGTGCCAGCAGCCCGGGACTAACAGGACAGGATACGCAGTATTTT | CASSPGLTGQDTQYF
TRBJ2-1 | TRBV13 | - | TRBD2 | TGTGCCAGCAGCCCCCAGCCCACTAGCGCCTCTGAGCAGTTCTTC | CASSPQPTSASEQFF
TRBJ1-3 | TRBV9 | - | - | TGTGCCAGCAGCGTAACCCGGAACAGCTCTGGAAACACCATATATTTT | CASSVTRNSSGNTIYF
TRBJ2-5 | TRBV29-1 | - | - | TGCAGCGTTGGGGGACTGGATACTATTCGAGAGACCCAGTACTTC | CSVGGLDTIRETQYF
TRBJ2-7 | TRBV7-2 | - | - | TGTGCCAGCAGCTTCACCGAGGGACTGCGCGAGCAGTACTTC | CASSFTEGLREQYF
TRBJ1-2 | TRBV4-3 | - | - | TGCGCCAGCAGCCCGGCGGAGGGGCCCTATGGCTACACCTTC | CASSPAEGPYGYTF
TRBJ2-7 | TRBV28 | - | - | TGTGCCAGCAGACCCTTGGACCGGGGGTACGAGCAGTACTTC | CASRPLDRGYEQYF
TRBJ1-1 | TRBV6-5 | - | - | TGTGCCAGCGCCTCCGCCTGGAATGAAGCTTTCTTT | CASASAWNEAFF
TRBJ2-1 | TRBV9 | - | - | TGTGCCAGCAGCGTGACAGGCCCTCACAATGAGCAGTTCTTC | CASSVTGPHNEQFF
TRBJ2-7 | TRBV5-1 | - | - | TGCGCCAGCAACGTCGAAGGGTCATACTCCACTACGGAGCAGTACTTC | CASNVEGSYSTTEQYF
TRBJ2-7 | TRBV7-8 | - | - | TGTGCCAGCACCTTAGGCCACTACGAGCAGTACTTC | CASTLGHYEQYF
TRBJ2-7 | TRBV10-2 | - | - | TGCGCCAGCACCACAGGGTCCTACGAGCAGTACTTC | CASTTGSYEQYF
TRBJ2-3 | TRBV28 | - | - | TGTGCCAGCAGGTGGACTCAGATTAGCACAGATACGCAGTATTTT | CASRWTQISTDTQYF
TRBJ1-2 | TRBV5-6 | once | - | TGTGCCAGCACCCCGAGCAGGGACCACTATGGCTACACCTTC | CASTPSRDHYGYTF
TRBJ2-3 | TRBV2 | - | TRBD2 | TGTGCCAGCGGGGGGCTAGCGGGAATACACGTGGTTACAGATACGCAGTATTTT | CASGGLAGIHVVTDTQYF
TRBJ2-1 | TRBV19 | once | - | TGTGCCAGTAGTATACAAGGTCTGCCCAACAATGAGCAGTTCTTC | CASSIQGLPNNEQFF
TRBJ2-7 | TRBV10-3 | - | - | TGTGCCATCAGTGAGGTGGGATCCCTCGAGCAGTACTTC | CAISEVGSLEQYF
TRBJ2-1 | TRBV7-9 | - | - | TGTGCCAGCAGCCCCATTGGATACAATGAGCAGTTCTTC | CASSPIGYNEQFF
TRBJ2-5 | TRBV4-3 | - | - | TGCGCCAGCAGCCAAGGACGGCGGGAGACCCAGTACTTC | CASSQGRRETQYF
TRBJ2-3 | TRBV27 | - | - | TGTGCCAGCAGTTGGGGGGGCCCCCTTTCTAGCACAGATACGCAGTATTTT | CASSWGGPLSSTDTQYF
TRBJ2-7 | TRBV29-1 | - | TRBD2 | TGCAGCGTTGGGGGGACTAGCGGTCACTACGAGCAGTACTTC | CSVGGTSGHYEQYF
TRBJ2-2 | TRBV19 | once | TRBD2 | TGTGCCAGTAGTATTTGGCTTACTAGCGGGGCCTCTCCGAACACCGGGGAGCTGTTTTTT | CASSIWLTSGASPNTGELFF
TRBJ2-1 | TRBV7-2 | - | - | TGTGCCAGCAGCTGGGGGACTTTTAACAATGAGCAGTTCTTC | CASSWGTFNNEQFF
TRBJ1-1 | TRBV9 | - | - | TGTGCCAGCAGAGCTTATCTACCGAACACTGAAGCTTTCTTT | CASRAYLPNTEAFF
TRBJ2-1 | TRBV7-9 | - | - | TGTGCCAGCAGCGCCAACAGGAACAATGAGCAGTTCTTC | CASSANRNNEQFF
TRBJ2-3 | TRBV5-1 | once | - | TGCGCCAGCTTTCCGAACTTAGGACGATACACAGATACGCAGTATTTT | CASFPNLGRYTDTQYF
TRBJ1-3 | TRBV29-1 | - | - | TGCAGCGTTGAACATTGGGACCGCTCTGGAAACACCATATATTTT | CSVEHWDRSGNTIYF
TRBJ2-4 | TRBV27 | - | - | TGTGCCAGCAGTTTATCCGACGGTCCCAAAAACATTCAGTACTTC | CASSLSDGPKNIQYF
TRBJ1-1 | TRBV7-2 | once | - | TGTGCCAGCAGCTCTTTGACAGGTCCCGCTTTTGGCACTGAAGCTTTCTTT | CASSSLTGPAFGTEAFF
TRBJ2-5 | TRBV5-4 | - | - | TGTGCCAGCAGCCAGGCGGGAATATTCCGGGACGCCCTCCGAGAGACCCAGTACTTC | CASSQAGIFRDALRETQYF